This TCR beta chain originates from a study of response to subunit inactivated influenza vaccine. TCRdb processed the RT-PCR reads anew with MiXCR; each CDR3 protein has one entry. The data hold fewer than 600,000 distinct CDR3 sequences, with approximately 7.7% observed a single time. Losses at the gene ends were 3 bases for V and 0 bases for J; bases not matched to a gene: 8. CDR3 size: 18 residues. Germline lookup yields CDR1 DFQATT and CDR2 SNEGSKA (reference sequence). This sample comprised PBMCs from blood, obtained about 23 months after vaccination. The chain couples TRBV20-1 to TRBJ2-2; 12 nucleotides line up with TRBD2. This receptor was taken from a man between 50 and 70 years old who received an inactivated influenza vaccine. This CDR3 is CSARRLAGADANTGELFF. CDR3 nucleotide sequence: TGCAGTGCTAGGAGACTAGCGGGGGCCGACGCGAACACCGGGGAGCTGTTTTTT.